Listed below are T cell receptor beta chains from one sample, sequenced in a study of blood T cell repertoires in COVID-19. Measured with immunoSEQ multiplex PCR; TCRdb has only the in-frame clones, and not every one. Here the sample spans tens of thousands of clones, about 86% being singletons. Sequenced material: peripheral blood. The source is a man in his forties with acute or convalescent COVID-19. CDR3s include the opening cysteine and the closing phenylalanine or tryptophan. The D gene is left open where the match is weak. Expanded clones are given a class, and other clones once, few, many or no size at all.

clone size: NA; D gene: NA; V gene: TRBV29-1; J gene: TRBJ2-5; CDR3 protein: CSVLSETQYF; CDR3 DNA: TGCAGCGTTCTAAGTGAGACCCAGTACTTC
clone size: NA; D gene: TRBD1; V gene: TRBV7-2; J gene: TRBJ2-3; CDR3 protein: CASSTGQGLTDTQYF; CDR3 DNA: TGTGCCAGCAGCACTGGACAGGGTCTCACAGATACGCAGTATTTT
clone size: once; D gene: NA; V gene: TRBV2; J gene: TRBJ1-2; CDR3 protein: CASNHGQNYGYTF; CDR3 DNA: TGTGCCAGCAATCACGGACAGAACTATGGCTACACCTTC
clone size: NA; D gene: NA; V gene: TRBV3-1/TRBV3-2; J gene: TRBJ1-1; CDR3 protein: CASSSLMNTEAFF; CDR3 DNA: TGTGCCAGCAGCTCCCTTATGAACACTGAAGCTTTCTTT
clone size: NA; D gene: TRBD2; V gene: TRBV7-3; J gene: TRBJ2-3; CDR3 protein: CASSPGLAGATDTQYF; CDR3 DNA: TGTGCCAGCAGCCCGGGACTAGCGGGGGCCACAGATACGCAGTATTTT
clone size: NA; D gene: TRBD2; V gene: TRBV25-1; J gene: TRBJ2-7; CDR3 protein: CASSERSGGTYEQYF; CDR3 DNA: TGTGCCAGCAGTGAAAGGAGCGGGGGTACCTACGAGCAGTACTTC
clone size: NA; D gene: TRBD1; V gene: TRBV7-4; J gene: TRBJ2-5; CDR3 protein: CASSPTGSTETQYF; CDR3 DNA: TGTGCCAGCAGCCCGACAGGGTCCACGGAGACCCAGTACTTC
clone size: NA; D gene: TRBD1; V gene: TRBV5-4; J gene: TRBJ1-1; CDR3 protein: CASSSKGKGAGSTEAFF; CDR3 DNA: TGTGCCAGCAGCTCAAAGGGAAAGGGGGCAGGTTCCACTGAAGCTTTCTTT
clone size: NA; D gene: NA; V gene: TRBV23-1; J gene: TRBJ1-1; CDR3 protein: CASSQSPFGAFF; CDR3 DNA: TGCGCCAGCAGTCAATCTCCCTTCGGAGCTTTCTTT
clone size: NA; D gene: NA; V gene: TRBV25-1; J gene: TRBJ1-2; CDR3 protein: CASSESGLYGYTF; CDR3 DNA: TGTGCCAGCAGTGAATCAGGGCTCTATGGCTACACCTTC
clone size: NA; D gene: NA; V gene: TRBV6-6; J gene: TRBJ1-2; CDR3 protein: CASSYFQGHNYGYTF; CDR3 DNA: TGTGCCAGCAGTTACTTCCAGGGCCATAACTATGGCTACACCTTC
clone size: NA; D gene: TRBD1; V gene: TRBV19; J gene: TRBJ1-1; CDR3 protein: CASRLGQGLNLNTEAFF; CDR3 DNA: TGTGCCAGTAGGCTCGGACAGGGCCTGAACTTGAACACTGAAGCTTTCTTT
clone size: NA; D gene: NA; V gene: TRBV6-4; J gene: TRBJ2-5; CDR3 protein: CASSPSERETQYF; CDR3 DNA: TGTGCCAGCAGCCCCTCCGAGCGGGAGACCCAGTACTTC
clone size: NA; D gene: NA; V gene: TRBV18; J gene: TRBJ2-5; CDR3 protein: CASSPRDSLQETQYF; CDR3 DNA: TGTGCCAGCTCACCCCGGGACTCCCTCCAAGAGACCCAGTACTTC
clone size: NA; D gene: NA; V gene: TRBV6-5; J gene: TRBJ1-1; CDR3 protein: CASSYNGQQNTEAFF; CDR3 DNA: TGTGCCAGCAGTTACAATGGACAGCAGAACACTGAAGCTTTCTTT
clone size: once; D gene: NA; V gene: TRBV12-3/TRBV12-4; J gene: TRBJ2-7; CDR3 protein: CASSLGQGYEQYF; CDR3 DNA: TGTGCCAGCAGTTTAGGGCAGGGCTACGAGCAGTACTTC
clone size: NA; D gene: TRBD1; V gene: TRBV10-1; J gene: TRBJ1-1; CDR3 protein: CASSGDRVGTEAFF; CDR3 DNA: TGCGCCAGCAGTGGGGACAGGGTCGGCACTGAAGCTTTCTTT
clone size: NA; D gene: TRBD1; V gene: TRBV27; J gene: TRBJ1-1; CDR3 protein: CASSLAQTGGAFF; CDR3 DNA: TGTGCCAGCAGTTTAGCCCAGACAGGGGGAGCTTTCTTT
clone size: NA; D gene: TRBD2; V gene: TRBV29-1; J gene: TRBJ2-2; CDR3 protein: CSVAGRGATGELFF; CDR3 DNA: TGCAGCGTTGCCGGGCGGGGGGCCACCGGGGAGCTGTTTTTT
clone size: NA; D gene: NA; V gene: TRBV19; J gene: TRBJ1-3; CDR3 protein: CASSPIKLFGNTIYF; CDR3 DNA: TGTGCCAGTAGCCCGATAAAGCTTTTTGGAAACACCATATATTTT
clone size: NA; D gene: NA; V gene: TRBV20-1; J gene: TRBJ2-1; CDR3 protein: CSASRTLNEQFF; CDR3 DNA: TGCAGTGCTAGTAGGACTCTCAATGAGCAGTTCTTC
clone size: NA; D gene: NA; V gene: TRBV7-2; J gene: TRBJ1-3; CDR3 protein: CASSPRGMWDTIYF; CDR3 DNA: TGTGCCAGCAGCCCTAGAGGGATGTGGGACACCATATATTTT
clone size: NA; D gene: NA; V gene: TRBV3-1/TRBV3-2; J gene: TRBJ2-1; CDR3 protein: CASSQRGSDEQFF; CDR3 DNA: TGTGCCAGCAGCCAGAGGGGGAGTGATGAGCAGTTCTTC
clone size: NA; D gene: NA; V gene: TRBV2; J gene: TRBJ1-1; CDR3 protein: CASSDSRLRGEAFF; CDR3 DNA: TGTGCCAGCAGTGATAGTCGGTTAAGGGGTGAAGCTTTCTTT
clone size: NA; D gene: NA; V gene: TRBV6-4; J gene: TRBJ2-5; CDR3 protein: CASSDARGEETQYF; CDR3 DNA: TGTGCCAGCAGTGACGCCAGGGGTGAAGAGACCCAGTACTTC
clone size: NA; D gene: NA; V gene: TRBV9; J gene: TRBJ2-1; CDR3 protein: CASSAYSGGYNEQFF; CDR3 DNA: TGTGCCAGCAGCGCCTACTCCGGGGGCTACAATGAGCAGTTCTTC
clone size: NA; D gene: NA; V gene: TRBV29-1; J gene: TRBJ2-2; CDR3 protein: CSVGLGDSGELFF; CDR3 DNA: TGCAGCGTTGGGCTGGGAGATTCCGGGGAGCTGTTTTTT
clone size: few; D gene: NA; V gene: TRBV18; J gene: TRBJ1-1; CDR3 protein: CASSPLRGKATEAFF; CDR3 DNA: TGTGCCAGCTCACCACTCCGGGGAAAGGCCACTGAAGCTTTCTTT
clone size: NA; D gene: TRBD2; V gene: TRBV7-3; J gene: TRBJ2-5; CDR3 protein: CASSRTSEETQYF; CDR3 DNA: TGTGCCAGCAGCCGGACTAGCGAGGAGACCCAGTACTTC
clone size: NA; D gene: TRBD1; V gene: TRBV5-1; J gene: TRBJ1-1; CDR3 protein: CASSGDRGFSQAFF; CDR3 DNA: TGCGCCAGCAGCGGGGACAGGGGCTTTTCTCAAGCTTTCTTT
clone size: NA; D gene: TRBD2; V gene: TRBV7-2; J gene: TRBJ2-7; CDR3 protein: CASSPGTSYEQYF; CDR3 DNA: TGTGCCAGCAGCCCAGGGACTAGCTACGAGCAGTACTTC
clone size: NA; D gene: TRBD1; V gene: TRBV7-9; J gene: TRBJ2-7; CDR3 protein: CASSRQGYEQYF; CDR3 DNA: TGTGCCAGCAGCCGACAGGGTTACGAGCAGTACTTC
clone size: NA; D gene: NA; V gene: TRBV27; J gene: TRBJ2-1; CDR3 protein: CASSLVGSGSSYNEQFF; CDR3 DNA: TGTGCCAGCAGTTTAGTGGGGAGTGGGAGCTCCTACAATGAGCAGTTCTTC
clone size: NA; D gene: NA; V gene: TRBV2; J gene: TRBJ2-3; CDR3 protein: CASTVRDTQYF; CDR3 DNA: TGTGCCAGCACGGTAAGAGATACGCAGTATTTT
clone size: NA; D gene: NA; V gene: TRBV11-2; J gene: TRBJ2-5; CDR3 protein: CASSLGAGRSQETQYF; CDR3 DNA: TGTGCCAGCAGCTTAGGCGCAGGCCGTTCTCAAGAGACCCAGTACTTC